Sequencing of this T cell receptor (beta chain) was carried out in a study of cytomegalovirus exposure and HLA in healthy donors. In the PCR, 60 Vbeta and 13 Jbeta primers were used. Produced via immunoSEQ multiplex PCR; TCRdb's table is partial and in-frame only. This table has 100,000 to 150,000 clones, more than 70% appearing once. Whole-study findings and limits: When the data were analyzed later, several of the most significant clusters appeared to be linked to common viral pathogens.

On this clone: Its antigen is not identified.

This CDR3 has 14 amino acids. V shed 4 bases and J 9 bases; nucleotides not matched to a gene: 8. The V gene's germline CDR1 is SNHLY and CDR2 FYNNEI. The material sequenced was PBMCs. This TCR was sampled from a man in his thirties or forties in good health and CMV-seronegative. This chain uses TRBV2 with TRBJ2-1; 8 nucleotides align to TRBD1. This CDR3 reads CASSGARGPSEQFF. The CDR3 nucleotides read TGTGCCAGCAGTGGGGCCAGGGGGCCTAGTGAGCAGTTCTTC.